This is a list of T cell receptor beta chains from one sample in a study of cytotoxic CD8 clonotypes in ibrutinib-treated CLL. The method was immunoSEQ multiplex PCR; TCRdb's version includes in-frame clones alone and lacks a portion of them. The table lists 250,000 to 350,000 clones, approximately 79% of them singletons. Material: PBMCs, obtained at disease progression, from a patient treated with ibrutinib. These receptors originate from a human donor with chronic lymphocytic leukemia. The CDR3 runs from the conserved cysteine through the conserved F or W. The order of the fields is V gene, clone size, D gene, J gene, CDR3 protein, CDR3 DNA. The D gene is left open where the match is weak. Clone size appears in some rows only: once, few, many, or a class for an expanded clone.

V gene: TRBV29-1; clone size: -; D gene: -; J gene: TRBJ2-2; CDR3 protein: CSAGGLSGELFF; CDR3 DNA: TGCAGCGCCGGGGGTTTATCCGGGGAGCTGTTTTTT
V gene: TRBV7-6; clone size: -; D gene: TRBD1; J gene: TRBJ1-5; CDR3 protein: CASSEGQGSNQPQHF; CDR3 DNA: TGTGCCAGCAGCGAGGGACAGGGGTCTAATCAGCCCCAGCATTTT
V gene: TRBV9; clone size: -; D gene: TRBD1; J gene: TRBJ2-2; CDR3 protein: CASSVQGAPAGELFF; CDR3 DNA: TGTGCCAGCAGCGTACAGGGGGCGCCGGCCGGGGAGCTGTTTTTT
V gene: TRBV2; clone size: -; D gene: -; J gene: TRBJ2-7; CDR3 protein: CASSDLGEQYF; CDR3 DNA: TGTGCCAGCAGTGATCTCGGGGAGCAGTACTTC
V gene: TRBV10-3; clone size: -; D gene: -; J gene: TRBJ2-3; CDR3 protein: CAIRRLETQYF; CDR3 DNA: TGTGCCATCAGGAGACTAGAGACGCAGTATTTT
V gene: TRBV29-1; clone size: -; D gene: -; J gene: TRBJ1-2; CDR3 protein: CSVPPTGWDYGYTF; CDR3 DNA: TGCAGCGTTCCCCCCACGGGGTGGGACTATGGCTACACCTTC
V gene: TRBV18; clone size: -; D gene: -; J gene: TRBJ2-7; CDR3 protein: CASSPHPGAPSYEQYF; CDR3 DNA: TGTGCCAGCTCACCACATCCGGGGGCGCCCTCCTACGAGCAGTACTTC
V gene: TRBV27; clone size: -; D gene: TRBD1; J gene: TRBJ2-7; CDR3 protein: CASSIPGQGSEQYF; CDR3 DNA: TGTGCCAGCAGCATCCCGGGACAGGGGAGCGAGCAGTACTTC
V gene: TRBV18; clone size: -; D gene: -; J gene: TRBJ1-1; CDR3 protein: CASSHRAQENTEAFF; CDR3 DNA: TGTGCCAGCTCACATAGGGCCCAAGAGAACACTGAAGCTTTCTTT
V gene: TRBV29-1; clone size: -; D gene: -; J gene: TRBJ2-7; CDR3 protein: CSAQLSTTPYEQYF; CDR3 DNA: TGCAGCGCTCAGCTGTCCACCACTCCCTACGAGCAGTACTTC
V gene: TRBV28; clone size: -; D gene: TRBD2; J gene: TRBJ2-7; CDR3 protein: CASRDPLAEYF; CDR3 DNA: TGTGCCAGCAGGGACCCTCTAGCGGAGTACTTC
V gene: TRBV10-3; clone size: -; D gene: TRBD1; J gene: TRBJ2-6; CDR3 protein: CAIREHRGSGANVLTF; CDR3 DNA: TGTGCCATCAGAGAACACAGGGGATCGGGGGCCAACGTCCTGACTTTC
V gene: TRBV4-1; clone size: -; D gene: -; J gene: TRBJ1-4; CDR3 protein: CASSRGLGKLFF; CDR3 DNA: TGCGCCAGCAGCCGGGGGCTTGGGAAACTGTTTTTT
V gene: TRBV7-9; clone size: -; D gene: -; J gene: TRBJ1-1; CDR3 protein: CASSLHGINTEAFF; CDR3 DNA: TGTGCCAGCAGCTTACACGGGATTAACACTGAAGCTTTCTTT
V gene: TRBV28; clone size: once; D gene: -; J gene: TRBJ1-2; CDR3 protein: CASSLRGWGADYGYTF; CDR3 DNA: TGTGCCAGCAGTTTGCGGGGCTGGGGGGCGGACTATGGCTACACCTTC
V gene: TRBV5-4; clone size: -; D gene: -; J gene: TRBJ1-2; CDR3 protein: CASSQEGGNYGYTF; CDR3 DNA: TGTGCCAGCAGCCAGGAGGGGGGGAACTATGGCTACACCTTC
V gene: TRBV4-2; clone size: -; D gene: -; J gene: TRBJ1-1; CDR3 protein: CASSRRVLEAEAFF; CDR3 DNA: TGTGCCAGCAGTCGCCGGGTTCTTGAGGCTGAAGCTTTCTTT
V gene: TRBV10-3; clone size: few; D gene: TRBD1; J gene: TRBJ2-5; CDR3 protein: CAISESTGAETQYF; CDR3 DNA: TGTGCCATCAGTGAGTCTACAGGGGCAGAGACCCAGTACTTC
V gene: TRBV4-2; clone size: few; D gene: TRBD2; J gene: TRBJ2-4; CDR3 protein: CASSQVLAGPFQYF; CDR3 DNA: TGTGCCAGCAGCCAAGTACTAGCGGGGCCATTTCAGTACTTC
V gene: TRBV25-1; clone size: -; D gene: TRBD1; J gene: TRBJ2-5; CDR3 protein: CASSGKIGQGARVQYF; CDR3 DNA: TGTGCCAGCAGTGGGAAAATCGGACAGGGGGCGCGTGTCCAGTACTTC
V gene: TRBV7-9; clone size: many; D gene: -; J gene: TRBJ2-7; CDR3 protein: CASSFGQNYEQYF; CDR3 DNA: TGTGCCAGCAGCTTTGGACAGAACTACGAGCAGTACTTC
V gene: TRBV29-1; clone size: -; D gene: -; J gene: TRBJ2-7; CDR3 protein: CSVGGANSYSYEQYF; CDR3 DNA: TGCAGCGTTGGTGGGGCCAATAGCTACTCTTACGAGCAGTACTTC
V gene: TRBV11-2; clone size: -; D gene: -; J gene: TRBJ2-1; CDR3 protein: CASSFRFSSYNEQFF; CDR3 DNA: TGTGCCAGCAGCTTCCGATTCAGCTCCTACAATGAGCAGTTCTTC
V gene: TRBV5-4; clone size: -; D gene: -; J gene: TRBJ2-3; CDR3 protein: CASSSRLRVSDTQYF; CDR3 DNA: TGTGCCAGCAGCTCCCGGCTCCGGGTTTCAGATACGCAGTATTTT
V gene: TRBV2; clone size: -; D gene: -; J gene: TRBJ2-1; CDR3 protein: CASSRWVYNEQFF; CDR3 DNA: TGTGCCAGCTCGCGCTGGGTCTACAATGAGCAGTTCTTC
V gene: TRBV14; clone size: -; D gene: -; J gene: TRBJ2-5; CDR3 protein: CASSYTEETQYF; CDR3 DNA: TGTGCCAGCAGCTACACCGAAGAGACCCAGTACTTC
V gene: TRBV27; clone size: -; D gene: TRBD1; J gene: TRBJ1-4; CDR3 protein: CASRGQGDEKLFF; CDR3 DNA: TGTGCCAGCAGAGGACAGGGAGATGAAAAACTGTTTTTT
V gene: TRBV9; clone size: -; D gene: -; J gene: TRBJ1-2; CDR3 protein: CASSVDLQTNYGYTF; CDR3 DNA: TGTGCCAGCAGCGTAGATCTCCAGACTAACTATGGCTACACCTTC
V gene: TRBV9; clone size: -; D gene: -; J gene: TRBJ1-2; CDR3 protein: CASSAGTHYGYTF; CDR3 DNA: TGTGCCAGCAGCGCCGGGACACACTATGGCTACACCTTC
V gene: TRBV19; clone size: -; D gene: -; J gene: TRBJ1-4; CDR3 protein: CASRIWTQTNEKLFF; CDR3 DNA: TGTGCCAGTAGGATTTGGACACAAACTAATGAAAAACTGTTTTTT
V gene: TRBV7-2; clone size: once; D gene: TRBD1; J gene: TRBJ1-2; CDR3 protein: CASSLGDRVNYGYTF; CDR3 DNA: TGTGCCAGCAGCTTAGGGGACAGGGTTAACTATGGCTACACCTTC
V gene: TRBV5-1; clone size: few; D gene: TRBD2; J gene: TRBJ2-7; CDR3 protein: CASSLVAGGTYEQYF; CDR3 DNA: TGCGCCAGCAGCTTGGTAGCGGGGGGCACCTACGAGCAGTACTTC
V gene: TRBV7-2; clone size: -; D gene: -; J gene: TRBJ2-3; CDR3 protein: CATQLGGGGTDTQYF; CDR3 DNA: TGTGCCACCCAGCTAGGGGGGGGCGGTACAGATACGCAGTATTTT
V gene: TRBV13; clone size: -; D gene: -; J gene: TRBJ2-5; CDR3 protein: CASSRPEGPWETQYF; CDR3 DNA: TGTGCCAGCAGCAGACCTGAGGGCCCCTGGGAGACCCAGTACTTC
V gene: TRBV5-8; clone size: -; D gene: TRBD1; J gene: TRBJ1-2; CDR3 protein: CASSLPGQGRGYTF; CDR3 DNA: TGTGCCAGCAGCTTGCCCGGACAGGGGCGAGGCTACACCTTC
V gene: TRBV4-1; clone size: -; D gene: TRBD1; J gene: TRBJ1-5; CDR3 protein: CASSQGQLYSPQHF; CDR3 DNA: TGCGCCAGCAGCCAGGGACAGCTTTATTCGCCCCAGCATTTT
V gene: TRBV4-3; clone size: once; D gene: TRBD1; J gene: TRBJ1-3; CDR3 protein: CASSQTWTGVGNTIYF; CDR3 DNA: TGCGCCAGCAGCCAAACCTGGACAGGGGTTGGAAACACCATATATTTT
V gene: TRBV7-2; clone size: -; D gene: TRBD1; J gene: TRBJ1-4; CDR3 protein: CASRGQANEKLFF; CDR3 DNA: TGTGCCAGCAGGGGACAGGCAAATGAAAAACTGTTTTTT
V gene: TRBV7-2; clone size: -; D gene: -; J gene: TRBJ1-1; CDR3 protein: CASSLVRWEAFF; CDR3 DNA: TGTGCCAGCAGCTTAGTGCGGTGGGAAGCTTTCTTT
V gene: TRBV25-1; clone size: -; D gene: -; J gene: TRBJ1-2; CDR3 protein: CASSASGAHNYGYTF; CDR3 DNA: TGTGCCAGCAGTGCCTCAGGGGCCCATAACTATGGCTACACCTTC
V gene: TRBV28; clone size: -; D gene: -; J gene: TRBJ2-3; CDR3 protein: CASSLNKGLRTDTQYF; CDR3 DNA: TGTGCCAGCAGTTTAAATAAGGGCCTTAGGACAGATACGCAGTATTTT
V gene: TRBV5-1; clone size: -; D gene: TRBD1; J gene: TRBJ2-7; CDR3 protein: CASSLEGQDYEQYF; CDR3 DNA: TGCGCCAGCAGCTTGGAAGGACAGGACTACGAGCAGTACTTC
V gene: TRBV5-6; clone size: once; D gene: -; J gene: TRBJ2-2; CDR3 protein: CASDLRGGTGELFF; CDR3 DNA: TGTGCCAGCGACCTCAGAGGCGGCACCGGGGAGCTGTTTTTT
V gene: TRBV14; clone size: -; D gene: -; J gene: TRBJ2-7; CDR3 protein: CASSQDWAGLNEQYF; CDR3 DNA: TGTGCCAGCAGCCAAGATTGGGCAGGGCTCAACGAGCAGTACTTC
V gene: TRBV11-2; clone size: -; D gene: -; J gene: TRBJ1-5; CDR3 protein: CASSLSGAVSQPQHF; CDR3 DNA: TGTGCCAGCAGCTTGTCGGGGGCCGTCAGTCAGCCCCAGCATTTT